Below are 4 T cell receptor beta chains sequenced from a single sample in a study of identical twins. One entry per CDR3 protein, called by TCRdb with MiXCR from the 5' RACE reads. The repertoire includes 1.5 million to 2 million distinct CDR3 sequences, more than 30% of them detected once, and under 0.35% sits in the top ten. Input material: cord blood. The receptors shown here come from a newborn girl in good health.

This chain links TRBV3-1 with TRBJ2-3; tentative D call: TRBD1 (6 bases). The ends were cut back, 8 bases at V and 2 bases at J, with 14 bases in the middle. The germline V gene encodes CDR1 LGHDT and CDR2 YNNKEL (reference sequence). This CDR3 comprises 14 residues. The CDR3 loop reads CASARGSATDTQYF. CDR3 bases: TGTGCCAGCGCCAGGGGTAGCGCCACAGATACGCAGTATTTT.

The CDR3 protein is CASSPRQFSYNEQYF. The CDR3 DNA reads as TGTGCCAGCAGCCCCCGACAGTTTTCCTACAATGAGCAGTACTTC. This rearrangement joins TRBV7-7 to TRBJ2-7; D might be TRBD1 (5 bases). V was trimmed by 5 bases and J by 7 bases, leaving 21 bases between them. The length of the CDR3 is 15 residues. CDR1 is SSHAT and CDR2 is FNYEAQ in the germline V gene (reference sequence).

This sequence joins TRBV6-1 and TRBJ1-6; TRBD1 aligns across 9 bases. The CDR3 loop spans 18 amino acids. The germline V gene has CDR1 MNHNS and CDR2 SASEGT. The V segment lost 5 bases and the J segment 4 bases; nucleotides outside the gene matches: 12. CDR3 sequence reads: CASSPRATGGPYNSPLHF. Here the CDR3 DNA reads TGTGCCAGCAGTCCCCGGGCGACAGGGGGGCCTTATAATTCACCCCTCCACTTT.

The chain carries TRBV20-1 and TRBJ2-7; TRBD1 agrees at 11 bases. Trimming removed 1 base from V and 3 bases from J; junction bases left unmatched: 5. Germline lookup yields CDR1 DFQATT and CDR2 SNEGSKA (reference sequence). CDR3 length equals 15 residues. The CDR3 DNA follows: TGCAGTGCTAGAGCTGGGACAGGGGGTTACTACGAGCAGTACTTC. Translated, it gives CSARAGTGGYYEQYF.